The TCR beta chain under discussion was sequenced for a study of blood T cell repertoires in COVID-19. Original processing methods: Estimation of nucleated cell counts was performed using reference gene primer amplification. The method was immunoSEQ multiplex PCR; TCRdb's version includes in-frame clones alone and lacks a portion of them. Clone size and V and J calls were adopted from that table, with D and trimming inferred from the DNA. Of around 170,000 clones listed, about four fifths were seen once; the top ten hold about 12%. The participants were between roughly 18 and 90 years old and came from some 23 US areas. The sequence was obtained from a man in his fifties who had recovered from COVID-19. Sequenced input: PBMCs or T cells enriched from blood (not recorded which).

The CDR3 DNA reads TGTGCCACCATAGCGGGGGGCGATTACAATGAGCAGTTCTTC. It encodes CATIAGGDYNEQFF. The chain combines TRBV28 with TRBJ2-1; 10 nucleotides line up with TRBD2. Germline V gene data show CDR1 as MDHEN and CDR2 as SYDVKM. This CDR3 is built from 14 residues. V lost 10 bases and J lost 4; bases outside the gene matches: 7.